Shown below are 26 T cell receptor beta chains from a single sample sequenced in a study of OX40 agonist ivuxolimab in advanced cancers. Profiled with immunoSEQ multiplex PCR; TCRdb holds only in-frame clones, not every one. The sample lists about 76,000 clones; approximately 87% were seen once. The starting material was CD4+ or CD8+ T cells sorted from blood, obtained in a trial of the OX40 agonist ivuxolimab. All receptors derive from an adult with an advanced solid tumor such as melanoma, head and neck, liver or kidney cancer.

The chain uses TRBV5-1 and TRBJ2-7, with D possibly TRBD2 on 6 matching bases. Per the germline V gene, CDR1 is SGHRS and CDR2 is YFSETQ. V was cut by 4 bases and J by 6 bases, with 14 bases left in between. This CDR3 is 13 amino acids long. CDR3 DNA: TGCGCCAGCAGCCGGGACTCCCTGGGCGAGCAGTACTTC. It specifies CASSRDSLGEQYF.

The V and J genes are TRBV4-3 and TRBJ2-1; 13 bases agree with TRBD2. V was clipped by 4 bases and J by 8 bases; unmatched bases: 8. The germline CDR1 and CDR2 sequences are LGHNA and YSLEER. The CDR3 extends over 16 amino acids. CDR3 region: CASSLGLAGSGDEQFF. Written as DNA, the CDR3 is TGCGCCAGCAGCCTGGGACTAGCGGGATCTGGGGATGAGCAGTTCTTC.

The rearrangement joins TRBV18 to TRBJ1-1; no reliable D call. Looked up from germline, CDR1 is KGHSH and CDR2 is LQKENI. V gave up 4 bases and J gave up 6 bases, with 12 bases separating them. This CDR3 is built from 13 residues. CDR3 in amino acids: CASSRVDFSEAFF. The CDR3 bases are TGTGCCAGCTCACGTGTAGACTTCTCTGAAGCTTTCTTT.

The chain has TRBV12-5 and TRBJ2-1, with 8 bases aligning to TRBD1. Trimming at V came to 6 bases and at J to 7 bases, leaving 8 bases not matched to a gene. Looked up from germline, CDR1 is LGHNT and CDR2 is FRNRAP. This CDR3 is built from 14 residues. The CDR3 DNA reads as TGTGCTAGTGGCCAGGGGGCTAGCCGGAATGAGCAGTTCTTC. The encoded protein is CASGQGASRNEQFF.

This rearrangement joins TRBV7-9 to TRBJ2-5, with D perhaps matching TRBD1 or TRBD2 (6 bases each). Germline V gene sequence: CDR1 SEHNR, CDR2 FQNEAQ (reference sequence). The CDR3 length is 14 residues. The V end lost 2 bases, the J end lost 5 bases, and 12 bases lay between the germline ends. This chain's CDR3 is CASSLSGALETQYF. CDR3 sequence (DNA): TGTGCCAGCAGCTTATCGGGGGCATTGGAGACCCAGTACTTC.

This clone was found a few times. The chain has TRBV29-1 and TRBJ1-4, with D possibly being TRBD1 (5 bases). The V end was cut by 6 bases, the J end by 8 bases, with 16 bases between. Germline loops: CDR1 SQVTM, CDR2 ANQGSEA. The CDR3 is 13 residues long. CDR3 amino acids: CSVLSPAGEKLFF. The CDR3 nucleotides read TGCAGCGTGCTGTCGCCGGCAGGGGAAAAACTGTTTTTT.

V and J are TRBV9 and TRBJ2-7; D remains ambiguous. CDR3 length: 14 residues. Trimming pared 2 bases from V and 4 bases from J, leaving 13 bases between. CDR1 is SGDLS and CDR2 is YYNGEE in the germline V gene. The CDR3 DNA is TGTGCCAGCAGCGTTACGGGCTCTCCTTACGAGCAGTACTTC. It yields the protein CASSVTGSPYEQYF. Looking up the rest from reference TRBV9 and TRBJ2-7 gives the full variable domain: DSGVTQTPKHLITATGQRVTLRCSPRSGDLSVYWYQQSLDQGLQFLIQYYNGEERAKGNILERFSAQQFPDLHSELNLSSLELGDSALYFCASSVTGSPYEQYFGPGTRLTVT.

In this sample, this clone turned up once. The CDR3 sequence: CASRLQGNTEAFF. The DNA for the CDR3 is TGCGCCAGCCGCCTACAGGGAAACACTGAAGCTTTCTTT. The rearrangement links TRBV5-1 to TRBJ1-1, with D possibly being TRBD1 (6 bases). This CDR3 is 13 amino acids long. V was shortened by 7 bases and J by 2 bases, with 12 bases between the two germline ends. The germline CDR1 and CDR2 sequences are SGHRS and YFSETQ.

The rearrangement uses TRBV11-3 and TRBJ1-2; TRBD1 matches 7 bases. With V trimmed by 5 bases and J by 3 bases, 9 bases remained unmatched. CDR1 is SGHNT and CDR2 is YENEEA in the germline V gene. This CDR3 region has 15 residues. CDR3 sequence reads: CASSRGGGADYGYTF. The CDR3 nucleotides read TGTGCCAGCAGCCGAGGAGGGGGCGCTGACTATGGCTACACCTTC.

CDR3 coding DNA: TGTGCCTGGAGCCCAGGACAGAAGAATCAGCCCCAGCATTTT. It yields the protein CAWSPGQKNQPQHF. The chain carries TRBV30 and TRBJ1-5; weak D call: TRBD1 (6 bases). This CDR3 spans 14 amino acids. V was clipped by 3 bases and J by 4 bases, with 13 bases between them. CDR1 is GTSNPN, CDR2 SVGIG, per germline (reference sequence).

The V gene is TRBV5-1, the J gene TRBJ2-5; 8 positions match TRBD1. Germline V lookup: CDR1 SGHRS, CDR2 YFSETQ. This CDR3 contains 14 residues. Unmatched junction bases numbered 7, after V lost 4 bases and J lost 5 bases. DNA of the CDR3: TGCGCCAGCAGCAAGCAGGGGGCGCGGGAGACCCAGTACTTC. Translated, it gives CASSKQGARETQYF.

This sequence joins TRBV30 and TRBJ2-7; D ambiguous. The CDR3 runs 15 residues. The germline V and J ends were trimmed by 3 bases and 7 bases, with 22 bases remaining between them. Germline V CDR1 and CDR2: GTSNPN, SVGIG (reference sequence). This CDR3 is CAWSPLGQVGYEQYF. In DNA form, the CDR3 reads TGTGCCTGGAGCCCCCTTGGGCAGGTCGGCTATGAGCAGTACTTC.

Concerning this clone: One end of the junction varies from germline; a read error may be responsible. The genes are TRBV5-1 and TRBJ2-5; the match to TRBD1 covers 8 bases. Germline CDR1 reads SGHRS; CDR2 reads YFSETQ. This CDR3 spans 16 amino acids. The CDR3 DNA reads as TGCACCAGCCGCCCAGGGGGGACAGGCCCTGAAGAGACCCAGTACTTC. Its protein product is CTSRPGGTGPEETQYF.

The V gene is TRBV6-5, the J gene TRBJ1-5, with D unresolved. The CDR3 contains 15 residues. The V gene lost 0 bases and the J gene lost 0 bases, with 6 bases spanning the gap. The germline gives CDR1 MNHEY, CDR2 SVGAGI. CDR3 DNA: TGTGCCAGCAGTTACTCGATGTATAGCAATCAGCCCCAGCATTTT. Residues: CASSYSMYSNQPQHF.

V is TRBV10-1 and J is TRBJ1-3; D possibly corresponds to TRBD1 (6 bases). The CDR3 runs 16 residues. Looked up from germline, CDR1 is WNHNN and CDR2 is SYGVQD (reference sequence). V was clipped by 8 bases and J by 4 bases, with 21 bases between them. The CDR3 nucleotides are TGCGCCAGCCCCTTTTACGAGGGACACGCCGGAAACACCATATATTTT. This codes for CASPFYEGHAGNTIYF.

This chain joins TRBV11-2 and TRBJ2-7; no definite D call. Trimming removed 5 bases at V and 2 bases at J, with 13 bases between. The CDR3 is 14 residues long. The germline gives CDR1 SGHAT, CDR2 FQNNGV. CDR3 coding DNA: TGTGCCAGCAGCCGGGTCATAGGCCCCTACGAGCAGTACTTC. This encodes CASSRVIGPYEQYF. Supplemented by reference TRBV11-2 and TRBJ2-7, the full variable domain reads EAGVAQSPRYKIIEKRQSVAFWCNPISGHATLYWYQQILGQGPKLLIQFQNNGVVDDSQLPKDRFSAERLKGVDSTLKIQPAKLEDSAVYLCASSRVIGPYEQYFGPGTRLTVT.

The chain employs TRBV7-8 and TRBJ1-5, with D uncertain. Germline V gene data show CDR1 as SGHVS and CDR2 as FQNEAQ. This CDR3 region has 12 residues. V was shortened by 4 bases and J by 3 bases, with 4 bases between the two germline ends. For the CDR3, the DNA is TGTGCCAGCAGCTCCAACAATCAGCCCCAGCATTTT. Translating gives CASSSNNQPQHF.

The J gene is TRBJ1-2, the V gene TRBV4-3; D unresolved. Germline CDR1 and CDR2: LGHNA and YSLEER. Trimming took off 0 bases at V and 6 bases at J, with 8 bases between the two ends. This CDR3 is 13 amino acids long. Written as DNA, the CDR3 is TGCGCCAGCAGCCAAGAGGGGAGGGATGGCTACACCTTC. Protein sequence: CASSQEGRDGYTF.

This rearrangement joins TRBV4-1 to TRBJ1-3; a possible D gene is TRBD1 (5 bases). V lost 2 bases to trimming and J lost 0 bases, with 11 bases between them. CDR3 size: 16 residues. CDR1 MGHRA and CDR2 YSYEKL come from the germline V gene. The CDR3 loop reads CASSQLGPSSGNTIYF. The DNA of the CDR3 is TGCGCCAGCAGCCAACTGGGGCCCTCCTCTGGAAACACCATATATTTT.

The chain is built from TRBV27 and TRBJ1-6; 7 nucleotides align to TRBD1. V shed 6 bases, J shed 8 bases, and the junction held 19 bases outside the gene matches. The CDR3 totals 18 residues. Germline V gene data show CDR1 as MNHEY and CDR2 as SMNVEV (reference sequence). CDR3 in amino acids: CASSPRQGIAGSYSPLHF. The CDR3 DNA reads as TGTGCCAGCAGCCCCCGACAGGGAATCGCCGGATCGTATTCACCCCTCCACTTT.

This clone showed up just a few times. The chain carries TRBV7-9 and TRBJ2-6, with a tentative D call TRBD1 (5 bases). Germline V gene lookup returns CDR1 SEHNR and CDR2 FQNEAQ (reference sequence). This CDR3 has 18 amino acids. Trimming pared 5 bases from V and 0 bases from J, leaving 17 bases between. DNA for the CDR3: TGTGCCAGCAGCCACACTACGATCGACAGCTCTGGGGCCAACGTCCTGACTTTC. Amino acids: CASSHTTIDSSGANVLTF. The full variable domain, with the rest looked up from reference TRBV7-9 and TRBJ2-6, is DTGVSQNPRHKITKRGQNVTFRCDPISEHNRLYWYRQTLGQGPEFLTYFQNEAQLEKSRLLSDRFSAERPKGSFSTLEIQRTEQGDSAMYLCASSHTTIDSSGANVLTFGAGSRLTVL.

The chain joins TRBV6-6 to TRBJ1-3, with 7 bases lining up with TRBD1. The CDR3 runs to 16 residues. V shed 0 bases and J 0 bases; nucleotides not matched to a gene: 2. In germline, CDR1 is MNHNY, CDR2 SVGAGI (reference sequence). In DNA, the CDR3 is TGTGCCAGCAGTTACTCGACAGGGAGCTCTGGAAACACCATATATTTT. Protein: CASSYSTGSSGNTIYF.

V and J are TRBV7-2 and TRBJ1-2; the D is unclear. This CDR3 comprises 13 residues. Germline V lookup: CDR1 SGHTA, CDR2 FQGNSA. Trimming took off 5 bases at V and 2 bases at J, with 9 bases between the two ends. CDR3 sequence reads: CASSQIGNYGYTF. In nucleotides, the CDR3 is TGTGCCAGCAGCCAAATAGGGAACTATGGCTACACCTTC. The complete variable domain, with remaining parts taken from reference TRBV7-2 and TRBJ1-2, reads GAGVSQSPSNKVTEKGKDVELRCDPISGHTALYWYRQSLGQGLEFLIYFQGNSAPDKSGLPSDRFSAERTGGSVSTLTIQRTQQEDSAVYLCASSQIGNYGYTFGSGTRLTVV.

This clone has a single count. V is TRBV9 and J is TRBJ1-6; no firm D call. The CDR3 extends over 13 amino acids. Looked up from germline, CDR1 is SGDLS and CDR2 is YYNGEE. V was pared by 4 bases and J by 7 bases, with 9 bases between. CDR3: CASSPWTNSPLHF. The CDR3 bases are TGTGCCAGCAGCCCTTGGACGAATTCACCCCTCCACTTT.

V is TRBV2 and J is TRBJ1-2; TRBD1 matches 7 bases. The germline CDR1 and CDR2 sequences are SNHLY and FYNNEI. V trimming: 3 bases; J trimming: 6 bases; junction bases outside the gene matches: 4. The length of the CDR3 is 13 residues. In DNA, the CDR3 is TGTGCCAGCAGTGAGCAGGGGGGGGATGGCTACACCTTC. Translating it yields CASSEQGGDGYTF.

V and J are TRBV5-6 and TRBJ2-1; 11 bases are a match to TRBD2. Germline V gene sequence: CDR1 SGHDT, CDR2 YYEEEE. After removal of 3 bases from V and 6 bases from J, the junction contained 5 bases not matched to a gene. This CDR3 region has 15 residues. The CDR3 DNA sequence: TGTGCCAGCAGCTCGACTAGCGGGGTTCTCAATGAGCAGTTCTTC. Protein: CASSSTSGVLNEQFF.